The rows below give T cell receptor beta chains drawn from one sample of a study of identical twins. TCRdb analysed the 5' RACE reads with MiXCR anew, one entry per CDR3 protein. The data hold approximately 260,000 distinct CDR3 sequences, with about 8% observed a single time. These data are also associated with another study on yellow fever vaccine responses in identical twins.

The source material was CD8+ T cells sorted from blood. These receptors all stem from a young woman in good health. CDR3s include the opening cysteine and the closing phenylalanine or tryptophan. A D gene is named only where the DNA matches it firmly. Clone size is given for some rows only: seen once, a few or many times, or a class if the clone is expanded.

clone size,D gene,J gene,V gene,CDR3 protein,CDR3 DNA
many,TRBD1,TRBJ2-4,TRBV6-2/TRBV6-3,CASSYSRTGRKLEYIQYF,TGTGCCAGCAGTTACTCCCGGACAGGAAGAAAACTAGAATACATTCAGTACTTC
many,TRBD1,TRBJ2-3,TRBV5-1,CASSLPVGQGGTDTQYF,TGCGCCAGCAGCTTGCCCGTAGGACAGGGCGGCACAGATACGCAGTATTTT
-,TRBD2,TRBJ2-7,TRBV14,CASSHWTSGSYEQYF,TGTGCCAGCAGCCATTGGACTAGCGGGAGTTACGAGCAGTACTTC
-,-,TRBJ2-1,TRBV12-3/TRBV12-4,CASSFWDKNNEQFF,TGTGCCAGCAGTTTTTGGGACAAGAACAATGAGCAGTTCTTC
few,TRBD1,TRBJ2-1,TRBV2,CASSLAGTGSYNEQFF,TGTGCCAGCAGTTTGGCCGGGACAGGGTCCTACAATGAGCAGTTCTTC
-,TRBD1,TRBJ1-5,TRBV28,CASSLDRDPNQPQHF,TGTGCCAGCAGTTTAGACAGGGACCCTAATCAGCCCCAGCATTTT
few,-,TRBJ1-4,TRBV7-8,CASSSRPSHLTTNEKLFF,TGTGCCAGCAGCTCAAGGCCCAGCCATTTAACAACTAATGAAAAACTGTTTTTT
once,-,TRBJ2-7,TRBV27,CASSRESDAYEQYF,TGTGCCAGCAGCAGGGAAAGCGATGCCTACGAGCAGTACTTC
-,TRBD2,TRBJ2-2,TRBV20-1,CSAERGGGAPGELFF,TGCAGTGCCGAGCGGGGCGGGGGGGCGCCCGGGGAGCTGTTTTTT
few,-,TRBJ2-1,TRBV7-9,CASSFLRVNEQFF,TGTGCCAGCAGCTTTCTCAGGGTCAATGAGCAGTTCTTC
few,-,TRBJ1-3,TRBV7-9,CASSLDPPGNTIYF,TGTGCCAGCAGCTTAGACCCTCCTGGAAACACCATATATTTT
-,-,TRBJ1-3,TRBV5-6,CASTMGRGNTIYF,TGTGCCAGCACAATGGGAAGGGGAAACACCATATATTTT
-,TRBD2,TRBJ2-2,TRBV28,CASIAGGPKAGELFF,TGTGCCAGCATTGCGGGGGGGCCAAAGGCCGGGGAGCTGTTTTTT
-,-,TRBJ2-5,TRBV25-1,CASSEYYAGETQYF,TGTGCCAGCAGTGAATACTACGCGGGGGAGACCCAGTACTTC
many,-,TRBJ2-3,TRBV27,CASSLRDSPRGQYF,TGTGCCAGCAGTCTCCGGGACTCCCCCCGGGGGCAGTATTTT
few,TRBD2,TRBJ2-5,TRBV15,CATSRDLGTSGGQETQYF,TGTGCCACCAGCAGAGATCTTGGGACTAGCGGGGGCCAAGAGACCCAGTACTTC
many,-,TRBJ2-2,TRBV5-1,CASSPVPETGELFF,TGCGCCAGCAGCCCAGTCCCGGAAACCGGGGAGCTGTTTTTT
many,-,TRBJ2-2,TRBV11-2,CASSLDPRHDTGELFF,TGTGCCAGCAGCTTAGATCCCCGGCATGACACCGGGGAGCTGTTTTTT
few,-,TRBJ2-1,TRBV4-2,CASSQPGPNNEQFF,TGTGCCAGCAGCCAGCCGGGACCAAACAATGAGCAGTTCTTC
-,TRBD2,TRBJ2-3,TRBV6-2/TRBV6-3,CASSYSKQGLAGDPYTDTQYF,TGTGCCAGCAGTTACTCGAAGCAGGGACTAGCCGGAGACCCATACACAGATACGCAGTATTTT
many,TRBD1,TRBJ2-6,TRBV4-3,CASSTGVSSSGANVLTF,TGCGCCAGCTCCACAGGGGTGTCAAGCTCTGGGGCCAACGTCCTGACTTTC
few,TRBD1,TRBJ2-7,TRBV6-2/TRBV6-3,CASSSNRGEVSYEQYF,TGTGCCAGCAGTTCCAACAGGGGCGAAGTCTCCTACGAGCAGTACTTC
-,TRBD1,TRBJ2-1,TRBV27,CASSSRDRGYNEQFF,TGTGCCAGCAGTTCAAGGGACAGGGGATACAATGAGCAGTTCTTC
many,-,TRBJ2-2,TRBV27,CASSLSGGTGELFF,TGTGCCAGCAGTTTATCGGGCGGCACCGGGGAGCTGTTTTTT
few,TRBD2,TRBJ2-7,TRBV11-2,CASSLDRGGLSSYEQYF,TGTGCCAGCAGCTTAGATCGGGGGGGCCTTAGCTCCTACGAGCAGTACTTC
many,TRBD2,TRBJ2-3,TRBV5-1,CASRGTSGHTDTQYF,TGCGCCAGCAGGGGGACTAGCGGACACACAGATACGCAGTATTTT
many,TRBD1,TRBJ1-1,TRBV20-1,CSARGQGETEAFF,TGCAGTGCACGGGGACAGGGTGAGACTGAAGCTTTCTTT
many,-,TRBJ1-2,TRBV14,CASSQVVSPHYGYTF,TGTGCCAGCAGCCAAGTTGTCAGCCCTCACTATGGCTACACCTTC
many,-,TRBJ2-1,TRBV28,CASSWEFAEQFF,TGTGCCAGCAGTTGGGAATTCGCTGAGCAGTTCTTC
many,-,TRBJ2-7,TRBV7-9,CASSLLGGEQYF,TGTGCCAGCAGCTTACTGGGGGGCGAGCAGTACTTC
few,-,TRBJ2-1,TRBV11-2,CASSLPFGRNHEQFF,TGTGCCAGCAGCTTGCCCTTCGGACGGAATCACGAGCAGTTCTTC
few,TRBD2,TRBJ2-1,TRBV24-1,CATSEKAGVAYNEQFF,TGTGCCACCAGTGAGAAAGCGGGAGTGGCCTACAATGAGCAGTTCTTC
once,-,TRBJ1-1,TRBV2,CASSSSPGTEAFF,TGTGCCAGCAGTTCTAGCCCGGGCACTGAAGCTTTCTTT
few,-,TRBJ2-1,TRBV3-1,CASSFMFGSRMDNEQFF,TGTGCCAGCAGCTTCATGTTCGGGAGTCGAATGGACAATGAGCAGTTCTTC
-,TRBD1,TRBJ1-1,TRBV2,CASSPGGPNTEAFF,TGTGCCAGCAGTCCAGGGGGCCCGAACACTGAAGCTTTCTTT
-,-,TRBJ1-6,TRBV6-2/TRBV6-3,CASREGNSPLHF,TGTGCCAGCAGGGAGGGTAATTCACCCCTCCACTTT
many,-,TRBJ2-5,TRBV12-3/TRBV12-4,CASSPIDQETQYF,TGTGCCAGCAGTCCTATAGATCAAGAGACCCAGTACTTC
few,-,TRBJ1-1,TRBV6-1,CASRSGYSPEAFF,TGTGCCAGCCGATCAGGGTATTCCCCTGAAGCTTTCTTT
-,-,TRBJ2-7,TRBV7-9,CASTTGPNHLEQYF,TGTGCCAGCACGACCGGACCAAACCACCTCGAGCAGTACTTC
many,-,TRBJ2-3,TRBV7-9,CASRSTWADTQYF,TGTGCCAGCAGGAGTACTTGGGCAGATACGCAGTATTTT
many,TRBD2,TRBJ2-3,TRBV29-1,CSVDGLAGESTDTQYF,TGCAGCGTTGATGGTCTAGCGGGAGAAAGCACAGATACGCAGTATTTT
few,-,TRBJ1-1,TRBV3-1,CASSQAGDTEAFF,TGTGCCAGCAGCCAAGCAGGGGACACTGAAGCTTTCTTT
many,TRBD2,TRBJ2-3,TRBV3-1,CASSREAGTSTDTQYF,TGTGCCAGCAGCCGGGAAGCGGGGACTAGCACAGATACGCAGTATTTT
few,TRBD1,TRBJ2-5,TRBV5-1,CASSSTGVEETQYF,TGCGCCAGCAGCTCGACAGGGGTCGAAGAGACCCAGTACTTC
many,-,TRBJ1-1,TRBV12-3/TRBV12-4,CASSPTANTEAFF,TGTGCCAGCAGTCCGACAGCTAACACTGAAGCTTTCTTT